This TCR beta chain was identified in a study of cytomegalovirus exposure and HLA in healthy donors. Overall study results and limits: Listed as cytomegalovirus-associated were around 160 TCR beta chains. Later analysis placed DRB1 highest and HLA-C lowest in TCR association rates, which differed by HLA locus.

The CDR3 spans 12 residues. The V gene's germline CDR1 is SQVTM and CDR2 ANQGSEA. Trimming took 6 bases from V and 6 from J; bases not matched to a gene: 5. PCR primers comprised 60 Vbeta and 13 Jbeta primers. TCRdb keeps only in-frame clones here, not all; method: immunoSEQ multiplex PCR. The sample includes 55,000 to 75,000 clones, around four fifths of them seen just once. Everyone who donated was a healthy bone marrow donor. About this clone itself: Its specificity is unknown.

The origin of this receptor is a girl aged 10 to 17 in good health and CMV-seropositive. The gene calls are TRBV29-1 and TRBJ2-1; 7 bases line up with TRBD2. The sequenced sample consisted of PBMCs. The CDR3 DNA follows: TGCAGCGTCCCTAGCGGTTCCAATGAGCAGTTCTTC. This sequence encodes CSVPSGSNEQFF.